These 12 T cell receptor beta chains share one sample of origin, sequenced in a study of OX40 agonist ivuxolimab in advanced cancers. Clones were read by immunoSEQ multiplex PCR, and TCRdb kept only the in-frame ones, dropping some. Of approximately 40,000 clones listed, less than 90% are singletons. The input for sequencing was CD4+ or CD8+ T cells sorted from blood, taken in a trial of the OX40 agonist ivuxolimab. These receptors originate from an adult with an advanced solid tumor such as melanoma, head and neck, liver or kidney cancer.

This chain connects TRBV7-9 to TRBJ1-5; D might be TRBD1 (5 bases). Between the trimmed V and J ends, which lost 5 bases and 8 bases, there was a span of 22 bases. Germline V gene data show CDR1 as SEHNR and CDR2 as FQNEAQ (reference sequence). The CDR3 is 16 amino acids. CDR3 residues: CASSPLGDGTLEPQHF. The CDR3 nucleotides read TGTGCCAGCAGCCCGTTGGGGGACGGAACATTAGAGCCCCAGCATTTT.

The rearrangement joins TRBV19 to TRBJ2-3; D gene ambiguous. The germline V gene encodes CDR1 LNHDA and CDR2 SQIVND (reference sequence). This CDR3 region has 13 residues. V was trimmed by 4 bases and J by 5 bases, leaving 10 bases between them. DNA for the CDR3: TGTGCCAGTAGTACCTGGACCGTAGATACGCAGTATTTT. Amino acids: CASSTWTVDTQYF.

In its sample, this clone is medium-sized. The chain joins TRBV7-9 to TRBJ2-1, with 13 bases that match TRBD2. In germline, CDR1 is SEHNR, CDR2 FQNEAQ (reference sequence). After removal of 4 bases from V and 5 bases from J, the junction contained 5 bases not matched to a gene. The CDR3 has 16 residues. The CDR3 loop is CASSSELAGGNNEQFF. CDR3 in DNA: TGTGCCAGCAGCTCAGAACTAGCGGGGGGGAACAATGAGCAGTTCTTC. Full variable domain (missing parts from reference TRBV7-9 and TRBJ2-1): DTGVSQNPRHKITKRGQNVTFRCDPISEHNRLYWYRQTLGQGPEFLTYFQNEAQLEKSRLLSDRFSAERPKGSFSTLEIQRTEQGDSAMYLCASSSELAGGNNEQFFGPGTRLTVL.

The V and J genes are TRBV2 and TRBJ1-1; no firm D call. V lost 6 bases and J 3 bases, leaving 14 bases between the germline ends. The CDR3 runs 14 residues. CDR1 and CDR2 from the germline V gene are SNHLY and FYNNEI. CDR3 in amino acids: CASRPGTGDTEAFF. DNA for the CDR3: TGTGCCAGCAGGCCGGGCACTGGGGACACTGAAGCTTTCTTT.

This chain joins TRBV19 and TRBJ2-3, with TRBD1 as a possible D gene (5 bases). The CDR3 is 16 residues long. Trimming left V 0 bases short and J 4 bases short, with 14 bases between. CDR1 is LNHDA, CDR2 SQIVND, per germline (reference sequence). The CDR3 bases are TGTGCCAGTAGTATAGAGGTAGGGGCTGACCCAGATACGCAGTATTTT. Encoded protein: CASSIEVGADPDTQYF. The complete variable domain, with remaining parts taken from reference TRBV19 and TRBJ2-3, reads DGGITQSPKYLFRKEGQNVTLSCEQNLNHDAMYWYRQDPGQGLRLIYYSQIVNDFQKGDIAEGYSVSREKKESFPLTVTSAQKNPTAFYLCASSIEVGADPDTQYFGPGTRLTVL.

This clone was recorded once. The rearrangement uses TRBV30 and TRBJ1-1, with D hard to call. Germline-derived CDR1 and CDR2 are GTSNPN and SVGIG (reference sequence). Trimming left V 8 bases short and J 4 bases short, with 17 bases between. The CDR3 length is 13 residues. The CDR3 coding sequence is TGTGCCCTCTGGGAGGACGACCGCACTGAAGCTTTCTTT. This codes for CALWEDDRTEAFF.

The V call is TRBV27, the J call TRBJ1-1; possibly TRBD1 for D (6 bases). V lost 5 bases to trimming and J lost 3 bases, with 10 bases between them. This CDR3 region has 13 residues. Germline V lookup: CDR1 MNHEY, CDR2 SMNVEV (reference sequence). CDR3 sequence (DNA): TGTGCCAGCAGTCGCAGGGGACACACTGAAGCTTTCTTT. It yields the protein CASSRRGHTEAFF.

V and J are TRBV6-5 and TRBJ2-5, with TRBD2 matching 8 bases. Germline-derived CDR1 and CDR2 are MNHEY and SVGAGI. The trim removed 4 bases at V and 3 bases at J, leaving 1 base unmatched. This CDR3 spans 13 amino acids. The chain's CDR3 is CASSSGLEETQYF. Here the CDR3 DNA reads TGTGCCAGCAGTTCGGGACTAGAAGAGACCCAGTACTTC.

J is TRBJ2-7 and V is TRBV10-3; 9 positions agree with TRBD1. Trimming cost V 10 bases and J 9 bases; bases outside gene matches: 7. Per germline, CDR1 ENHRY and CDR2 SYGVKD. The CDR3 runs 11 residues. This chain's CDR3 is CATKTGGWQYF. DNA for the CDR3: TGTGCCACCAAAACAGGGGGCTGGCAGTACTTC.

This chain uses TRBV4-2 with TRBJ1-5; D is undetermined. The CDR3 has 16 residues. The ends were cut back, 7 bases at V and 2 bases at J, with 18 bases in the middle. Germline values: CDR1 LGHNA, CDR2 YNFKEQ. The CDR3 sequence: CASTPPGIDGNQPQHF. CDR3 nucleotides: TGTGCCAGCACCCCCCCGGGGATAGACGGCAATCAGCCCCAGCATTTT.

V and J are TRBV9 and TRBJ2-3, with 14 nucleotides matching TRBD2. V dropped 1 base and J dropped 1; count of bases not matched to a gene: 5. This CDR3 has 18 residues. Germline values: CDR1 SGDLS, CDR2 YYNGEE. CDR3 coding DNA: TGTGCCAGCAGCGTACCGATGGGACTAGCGGGGGGCACAGATACGCAGTATTTT. This sequence encodes CASSVPMGLAGGTDTQYF. Full variable domain (rest looked up from reference TRBV9 and TRBJ2-3): DSGVTQTPKHLITATGQRVTLRCSPRSGDLSVYWYQQSLDQGLQFLIQYYNGEERAKGNILERFSAQQFPDLHSELNLSSLELGDSALYFCASSVPMGLAGGTDTQYFGPGTRLTVL.

This chain connects TRBV5-6 to TRBJ1-1, with a weak D call TRBD1 (5 bases). Germline loops: CDR1 SGHDT, CDR2 YYEEEE. The CDR3 has 13 residues. V was cut by 0 bases and J by 4 bases, with 7 bases left in between. Here the CDR3 DNA reads TGTGCCAGCAGCTTGGCAGGGCCCACTGAAGCTTTCTTT. Its translation: CASSLAGPTEAFF.